A selection of T cell receptor beta chains follows, all from one sample in a study of beta chain features in type 1 diabetes. Using immunoSEQ multiplex PCR, the repertoire was profiled, and TCRdb retains in-frame clones only, with some absent. The sample contains about 700,000 clones, over 10% of which appear only once. The sequenced sample was naive CD4+ T cells from blood. These receptors originate from a man aged 18 to 30 with type 1 diabetes. Both conserved end residues are part of each CDR3. A D gene is named only where the DNA matches it firmly. Clone size is stated in some rows and not others, as once, few, many or a class when expanded.

d_call: -
clone_size: -
j_call: TRBJ2-7
v_call: TRBV25-1
cdr3_aa: CASSLSAHQQYF
cdr3_nt: TGTGCCAGCAGTCTCTCGGCGCACCAGCAGTACTTC

d_call: -
clone_size: few
j_call: TRBJ1-1
v_call: TRBV25-1
cdr3_aa: CASSEWGMNTEAFF
cdr3_nt: TGTGCCAGCAGTGAATGGGGGATGAACACTGAAGCTTTCTTT

d_call: -
clone_size: few
j_call: TRBJ1-5
v_call: TRBV29-1
cdr3_aa: CSVADGASDQPQHF
cdr3_nt: TGCAGCGTTGCTGACGGGGCAAGCGATCAGCCCCAGCATTTT

d_call: -
clone_size: few
j_call: TRBJ1-2
v_call: TRBV30
cdr3_aa: CAWRGGWQVYGYTF
cdr3_nt: TGTGCCTGGAGGGGAGGATGGCAGGTTTATGGCTACACCTTC

d_call: TRBD2
clone_size: -
j_call: TRBJ2-3
v_call: TRBV6-6
cdr3_aa: CASSYVAGGPNTQYF
cdr3_nt: TGTGCCAGCAGTTACGTTGCGGGGGGGCCGAATACGCAGTATTTT

d_call: -
clone_size: -
j_call: TRBJ2-5
v_call: TRBV6-6
cdr3_aa: CASSGRLGKETQYF
cdr3_nt: TGTGCCAGCAGCGGTAGACTAGGAAAAGAGACCCAGTACTTC

d_call: -
clone_size: -
j_call: TRBJ1-1
v_call: TRBV7-8
cdr3_aa: CASSLGIAEAFF
cdr3_nt: TGTGCCAGCAGCTTGGGGATTGCAGAAGCTTTCTTT

d_call: -
clone_size: few
j_call: TRBJ2-4
v_call: TRBV6-5
cdr3_aa: CASRTAELAKNIQYF
cdr3_nt: TGTGCCAGCAGAACGGCGGAGCTAGCCAAAAACATTCAGTACTTC

d_call: -
clone_size: -
j_call: TRBJ1-1
v_call: TRBV30
cdr3_aa: CAWSVSMTAEAFF
cdr3_nt: TGTGCCTGGAGTGTAAGTATGACGGCTGAAGCTTTCTTT

d_call: TRBD1
clone_size: few
j_call: TRBJ2-7
v_call: TRBV29-1
cdr3_aa: CSGTGAYEQYF
cdr3_nt: TGCAGCGGAACAGGGGCCTACGAGCAGTACTTC

d_call: -
clone_size: few
j_call: TRBJ2-7
v_call: TRBV5-1
cdr3_aa: CASSPEVGVYEQYF
cdr3_nt: TGCGCCAGCAGCCCGGAGGTCGGTGTTTACGAGCAGTACTTC

d_call: TRBD2
clone_size: few
j_call: TRBJ2-5
v_call: TRBV10-3
cdr3_aa: CAIRTTSGGETQYF
cdr3_nt: TGTGCCATCAGGACGACTAGCGGGGGTGAGACCCAGTACTTC

d_call: TRBD1
clone_size: -
j_call: TRBJ2-3
v_call: TRBV18
cdr3_aa: CASSPDRTDYTQYF
cdr3_nt: TGTGCCAGCTCACCGGACAGGACGGACTATACGCAGTATTTT

d_call: -
clone_size: few
j_call: TRBJ2-2
v_call: TRBV19
cdr3_aa: CASSIEANTGELFF
cdr3_nt: TGTGCCAGTAGTATAGAAGCGAACACCGGGGAGCTGTTTTTT

d_call: -
clone_size: few
j_call: TRBJ2-1
v_call: TRBV5-6
cdr3_aa: CASRGYNEQFF
cdr3_nt: TGTGCCAGTCGCGGCTACAATGAGCAGTTCTTC

d_call: -
clone_size: few
j_call: TRBJ1-5
v_call: TRBV5-4
cdr3_aa: CASSLEADQPQHF
cdr3_nt: TGTGCCAGCAGCTTGGAAGCGGATCAGCCCCAGCATTTT

d_call: -
clone_size: -
j_call: TRBJ2-3
v_call: TRBV6-1
cdr3_aa: CASSERRGDTDTQYF
cdr3_nt: TGTGCCAGCAGTGAAAGAAGGGGGGATACAGATACGCAGTATTTT